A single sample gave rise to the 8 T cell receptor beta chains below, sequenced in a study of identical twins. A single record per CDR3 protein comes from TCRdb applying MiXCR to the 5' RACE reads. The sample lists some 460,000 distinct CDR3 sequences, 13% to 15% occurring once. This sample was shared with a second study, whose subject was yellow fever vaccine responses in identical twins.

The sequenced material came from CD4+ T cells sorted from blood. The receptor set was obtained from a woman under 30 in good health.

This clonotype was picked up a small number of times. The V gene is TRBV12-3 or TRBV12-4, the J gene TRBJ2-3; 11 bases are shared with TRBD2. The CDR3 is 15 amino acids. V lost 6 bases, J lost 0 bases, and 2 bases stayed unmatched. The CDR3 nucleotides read TGTGCCAGCAGCATAGCGGGGGGGAGCACAGATACGCAGTATTTT. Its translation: CASSIAGGSTDTQYF.

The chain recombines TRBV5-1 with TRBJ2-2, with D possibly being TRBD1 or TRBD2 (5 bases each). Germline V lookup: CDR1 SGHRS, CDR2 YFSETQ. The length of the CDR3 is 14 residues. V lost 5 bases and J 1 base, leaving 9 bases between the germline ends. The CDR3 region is CASSGTGNTGELFF. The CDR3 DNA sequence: TGCGCCAGCAGTGGGACGGGGAACACCGGGGAGCTGTTTTTT.

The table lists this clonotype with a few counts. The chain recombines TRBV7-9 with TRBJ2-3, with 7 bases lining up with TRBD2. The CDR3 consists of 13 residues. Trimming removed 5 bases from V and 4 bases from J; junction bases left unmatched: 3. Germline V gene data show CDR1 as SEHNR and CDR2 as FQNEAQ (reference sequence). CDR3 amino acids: CASSLTSPDTQYF. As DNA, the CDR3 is TGTGCCAGCAGCCTGACTAGCCCAGATACGCAGTATTTT.

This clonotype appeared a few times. The DNA of the CDR3 is TGTGCCAGCAGCCCTGATTTGGGACACACTGAAGCTTTCTTT. It specifies CASSPDLGHTEAFF. The chain uses TRBV9 and TRBJ1-1, with D maybe TRBD1 (5 bases). V was shortened by 4 bases and J by 3 bases, with 13 bases between the two germline ends. The germline V gene has CDR1 SGDLS and CDR2 YYNGEE. This CDR3 is built from 14 residues.

In DNA form, the CDR3 reads TGTGCCATCAGTGGGACTAGCGGGAGGACGCGCTCCTACAATGAGCAGTTCTTC. Translating gives CAISGTSGRTRSYNEQFF. The rearrangement joins TRBV10-3 to TRBJ2-1; TRBD2 matches 14 bases. Germline CDR1 and CDR2: ENHRY and SYGVKD. V lost 4 bases to trimming and J lost 0 bases; unmatched junction nucleotides: 5. This CDR3 spans 18 amino acids.

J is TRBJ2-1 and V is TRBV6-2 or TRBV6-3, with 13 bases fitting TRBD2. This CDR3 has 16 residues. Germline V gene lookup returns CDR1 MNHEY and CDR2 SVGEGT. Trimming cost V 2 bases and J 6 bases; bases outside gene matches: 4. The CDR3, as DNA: TGTGCCAGCAGTTACCAAAGGACTAGCGGGAGCAATGAGCAGTTCTTC. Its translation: CASSYQRTSGSNEQFF.

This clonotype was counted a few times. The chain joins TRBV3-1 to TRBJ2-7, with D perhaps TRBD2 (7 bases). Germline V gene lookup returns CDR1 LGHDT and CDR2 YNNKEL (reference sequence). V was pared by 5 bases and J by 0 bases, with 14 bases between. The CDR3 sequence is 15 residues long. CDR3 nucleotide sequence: TGTGCCAGCAGCGGGCTGAGGGGGGGCTCCTACGAGCAGTACTTC. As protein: CASSGLRGGSYEQYF.

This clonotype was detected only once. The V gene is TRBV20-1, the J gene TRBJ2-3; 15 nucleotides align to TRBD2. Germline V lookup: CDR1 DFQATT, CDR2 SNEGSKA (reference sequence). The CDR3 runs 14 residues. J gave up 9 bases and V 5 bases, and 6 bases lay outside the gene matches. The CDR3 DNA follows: TGCAGTGCTTGGACTAGCGGGAGGGCCGGAACGCAGTATTTT. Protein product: CSAWTSGRAGTQYF.